Described below is a single TCR beta chain sequence and its context. What it binds is not known. Germline V gene data show CDR1 as MRHNA and CDR2 as SNTAGT. V dropped 3 bases and J dropped 1 base, with 6 bases sitting between them. This CDR3 has 13 amino acids. The entry originates in a study of T cell repertoires and HLA-DP antigens. Profiling relied on immunoSEQ multiplex PCR, and the TCRdb table lists in-frame clones only, not all of them. Of 65,000 to 95,000 clones in the sample, around three quarters are singletons; the top ten hold 1.5% to 2%. The sample comprised CD4+ T cells from PBMCs. The TCR originated in a man aged 60 to 75 in good health and CMV-seronegative. V usage is TRBV6-4 and J usage is TRBJ1-1; no definite D call. CDR3 sequence: CASSEGRNTEAFF. The CDR3 region has the DNA TGTGCCAGCAGTGAGGGCAGGAACACTGAAGCTTTCTTT.